Listed below are T cell receptor beta chains from one sample, sequenced in a study of blood T cell repertoires in COVID-19. Sequencing used immunoSEQ multiplex PCR; TCRdb keeps in-frame clones, though not all of them. This table holds approximately 220,000 clones, about 80% found once. The sample comprised PBMCs or T cells enriched from blood (not recorded which). These receptors were obtained from a woman in her 40s who had been exposed to COVID-19. Each CDR3 is given with its conserved first and last residue. The D gene is left open where the match is weak. Clone size appears in some rows only: once, few, many, or a class for an expanded clone.

D	size	V	J	CDR3	DNA
TRBD2	-	TRBV5-6	TRBJ2-3	CASSLRTSATTDTQYF	TGTGCCAGCAGCTTGCGGACTAGCGCGACCACAGATACGCAGTATTTT
-	-	TRBV28	TRBJ1-3	CASSSAGLRGTIYF	TGTGCCAGCAGTTCAGCGGGACTTCGCGGCACCATATATTTT
-	-	TRBV28	TRBJ1-2	CAGGANYGYTF	TGTGCCGGAGGGGCGAACTATGGCTACACCTTC
TRBD1	-	TRBV5-6	TRBJ2-7	CASSARDRGRYEQYF	TGTGCCAGCAGCGCCCGGGACAGGGGGCGATACGAGCAGTACTTC
-	-	TRBV20-1	TRBJ1-2	CSASVGVVGYGYTF	TGCAGTGCTAGTGTGGGAGTGGTAGGCTATGGCTACACCTTC
TRBD2	-	TRBV5-1	TRBJ2-2	CASSLEPGGGRAGELFF	TGCGCCAGCAGCTTGGAACCGGGAGGCGGAAGGGCCGGGGAGCTGTTTTTT
-	once	TRBV27	TRBJ1-2	CASSSHQGWDIANYGYTF	TGTGCCAGCAGTTCCCACCAGGGGTGGGATATAGCTAACTATGGCTACACCTTC
TRBD1	-	TRBV28	TRBJ2-1	CASSLGTGGNEQFF	TGTGCCAGCAGTTTAGGGACAGGGGGCAATGAGCAGTTCTTC
-	-	TRBV19	TRBJ2-1	CASRRTGRAGYNEQFF	TGTGCCAGTAGACGAACTGGGCGGGCAGGTTACAATGAGCAGTTCTTC
TRBD1	-	TRBV7-6	TRBJ1-3	CASSLGTGTGNTIYF	TGTGCCAGCAGCTTAGGGACAGGGACTGGAAACACCATATATTTT
-	-	TRBV10-3	TRBJ1-5	CAISVQNDQPQHF	TGTGCCATCAGTGTCCAGAATGATCAGCCCCAGCATTTT
-	-	TRBV7-9	TRBJ1-2	CASSIGGRYGYTF	TGTGCCAGCAGTATCGGGGGACGTTATGGCTACACCTTC
-	-	TRBV6-5	TRBJ1-1	CASRNGGFDWAFF	TGTGCCAGCAGGAACGGAGGGTTTGATTGGGCTTTCTTT
TRBD1	-	TRBV6-5	TRBJ2-1	CASRRPTGDNEQFF	TGTGCCAGCAGGCGTCCGACAGGGGACAATGAGCAGTTCTTC
TRBD1	-	TRBV6-6	TRBJ1-6	CASTTRTGGINSPLHF	TGTGCCAGCACCACCAGAACAGGGGGAATTAATTCACCCCTCCACTTT
-	few	TRBV19	TRBJ2-2	CASSRQGTTGELFF	TGTGCCAGTAGTCGGCAGGGAACCACCGGGGAGCTGTTTTTT
TRBD1	-	TRBV27	TRBJ2-1	CASSLRATTGVDRAGHNEQFF	TGTGCCAGCAGTTTACGGGCTACGACAGGGGTTGATCGAGCAGGGCACAATGAGCAGTTCTTC
-	-	TRBV7-8	TRBJ2-5	CASSPVGVPQYF	TGTGCCAGCAGCCCCGTGGGAGTTCCCCAGTACTTC
-	-	TRBV7-9	TRBJ1-1	CASSLGGLTEAFF	TGTGCCAGCAGCTTAGGGGGGCTGACTGAAGCTTTCTTT
TRBD2	-	TRBV11-2	TRBJ2-2	CASSPGGGGTKNTGELFF	TGTGCCAGCAGCCCAGGCGGGGGGGGTACAAAAAACACCGGGGAGCTGTTTTTT
TRBD1	-	TRBV5-4	TRBJ1-3	CASSSDRGSGNTIYF	TGTGCCAGCAGTTCAGACAGGGGCTCTGGAAACACCATATATTTT
-	few	TRBV5-1	TRBJ1-2	CASSAEQGHYGYTF	TGCGCCAGCAGCGCCGAACAGGGTCACTATGGCTACACCTTC
-	-	TRBV2	TRBJ1-2	CASSVRLTYGYTF	TGTGCCAGCAGTGTTCGACTGACCTATGGCTACACCTTC
-	-	TRBV12-3/TRBV12-4	TRBJ2-1	CASSSRYNEQFF	TGTGCCAGCAGTTCCAGATACAATGAGCAGTTCTTC
TRBD1	once	TRBV11-1	TRBJ2-3	CASSSGTGGPDTQYF	TGTGCCAGCAGCTCTGGGACAGGGGGACCAGATACGCAGTATTTT
-	-	TRBV3-1/TRBV3-2	TRBJ1-4	CASSQNGATNEKLFF	TGTGCCAGCAGCCAAAACGGTGCAACTAATGAAAAACTGTTTTTT
-	-	TRBV28	TRBJ1-1	CASSEMPVTAFF	TGTGCCAGCAGTGAAATGCCGGTAACAGCTTTCTTT
-	once	TRBV5-1	TRBJ2-7	CASSLAALRGEQYF	TGCGCCAGCAGCTTGGCGGCACTCAGGGGCGAGCAGTACTTC
-	-	TRBV3-1/TRBV3-2	TRBJ2-3	CASSTRGPDTQYF	TGTGCCAGCAGCACCAGGGGCCCAGATACGCAGTATTTT
-	-	TRBV11-3	TRBJ2-1	CASSFPRSYNEQFF	TGTGCCAGCAGCTTCCCCCGCTCCTACAATGAGCAGTTCTTC
-	-	TRBV3-1/TRBV3-2	TRBJ1-2	CASSQFVGLGNYGYTF	TGTGCCAGCAGCCAATTCGTGGGGCTAGGCAACTATGGCTACACCTTC
-	-	TRBV3-1/TRBV3-2	TRBJ2-1	CASSQAGPYNEQFF	TGTGCCAGCAGCCAAGCTGGGCCCTACAATGAGCAGTTCTTC
-	-	TRBV7-3	TRBJ2-7	CASSYYGGPTYEQYF	TGTGCCAGCAGCTATTACGGGGGGCCCACCTACGAGCAGTACTTC
-	-	TRBV2	TRBJ1-6	CASSGKQGIAPLHF	TGTGCCAGCAGTGGTAAGCAGGGGATCGCACCCCTCCACTTT
TRBD1	few	TRBV19	TRBJ1-1	CAVGAGGAKLGTEAFF	TGTGCAGTAGGGGCAGGGGGCGCGAAACTGGGGACTGAAGCTTTCTTT
-	-	TRBV5-1	TRBJ1-3	CASSPGHGNTIYF	TGCGCCAGCAGCCCCGGACACGGAAACACCATATATTTT
TRBD1	-	TRBV4-1	TRBJ2-1	CASSQRPRDSSYNEQFF	TGCGCCAGCAGCCAAAGGCCCCGGGACAGCAGCTACAATGAGCAGTTCTTC
TRBD1	-	TRBV7-3	TRBJ2-1	CASSPTGDEQFF	TGTGCCAGCAGCCCGACAGGGGATGAGCAGTTCTTC
TRBD1	-	TRBV5-4	TRBJ1-3	CASSPDRGGSGNTIYF	TGTGCCAGCAGCCCCGACAGGGGTGGGTCTGGAAACACCATATATTTT
-	-	TRBV7-2	TRBJ1-2	CASSAGGGANYGYTF	TGTGCCAGCAGCGCCGGCGGGGGTGCTAACTATGGCTACACCTTC